This TCR beta chain was identified during a study of early T cells in non-severe SARS-CoV-2 infection. TCRdb reprocessed the 5' RACE reads via MiXCR and lists one record per CDR3 protein. The data hold more than 60,000 distinct CDR3 sequences, with more than 10% observed a single time. Germline CDR1 SGHNT, CDR2 YENEEA. The CDR3 consists of 16 residues. V lost 5 bases to trimming and J lost 2 bases; unmatched junction nucleotides: 8. The sample was whole blood, taken at baseline. The rearrangement links TRBV11-3 to TRBJ2-2; TRBD1 agrees at 7 bases. The sequence was collected from an adult who was a healthcare worker with PCR-confirmed SARS-CoV-2 infection or an uninfected control (not recorded which). The donor label of this sample is uncertain. The CDR3 DNA is TGTGCCAGCAGCCAGAGACAGGGTTATAACACCGGGGAGCTGTTTTTT. Its protein product is CASSQRQGYNTGELFF.